The rows below give T cell receptor beta chains drawn from one sample of a study of blood T cell repertoires in COVID-19. Some clones are missing from TCRdb's copy, which holds only in-frame ones; the method was immunoSEQ multiplex PCR. The repertoire holds 180,000 or so clones, with more than 85% as singletons. The sample taken for sequencing was peripheral blood. The origin of the receptors is a woman aged 30 to 39 with active or convalescent COVID-19. The CDR3 runs from the conserved cysteine through the conserved F or W. The D gene is left open where the match is weak.

d_gene: .
v_gene: TRBV28
j_gene: TRBJ2-7
CDR3aa: CASSPSDSYEQYF

d_gene: TRBD1
v_gene: TRBV11-3
j_gene: TRBJ1-6
CDR3aa: CASSLVVTGTAYNSPLHF

d_gene: TRBD1
v_gene: TRBV7-8
j_gene: TRBJ1-5
CDR3aa: CASSFRANGQGIGQPQHF

d_gene: TRBD1
v_gene: TRBV5-6
j_gene: TRBJ1-1
CDR3aa: CASRYRTGPMNTEAFF

d_gene: TRBD2
v_gene: TRBV19
j_gene: TRBJ2-1
CDR3aa: CASSPLAGEMSNEQFF

d_gene: TRBD1
v_gene: TRBV6-4
j_gene: TRBJ1-4
CDR3aa: CASTSRGRTGDEKLFF

d_gene: .
v_gene: TRBV19
j_gene: TRBJ1-5
CDR3aa: CASVYREGSNQPQHF

d_gene: TRBD1
v_gene: TRBV9
j_gene: TRBJ1-6
CDR3aa: CASSQRSTGPNSPLHF

d_gene: TRBD1
v_gene: TRBV6-5
j_gene: TRBJ1-2
CDR3aa: CASSTGGDYGYTF

d_gene: .
v_gene: TRBV20-1
j_gene: TRBJ2-5
CDR3aa: CSASSYLRYQETQYF

d_gene: .
v_gene: TRBV9
j_gene: TRBJ1-2
CDR3aa: CASSASHVAGYGYTF

d_gene: TRBD1
v_gene: TRBV24-1
j_gene: TRBJ2-7
CDR3aa: CATSDPGQGAWEQYF

d_gene: .
v_gene: TRBV29-1
j_gene: TRBJ1-1
CDR3aa: CSAPYGENTEAFF

d_gene: TRBD1
v_gene: TRBV6-1
j_gene: TRBJ1-4
CDR3aa: CASSETGINEKLFF

d_gene: TRBD1
v_gene: TRBV3-1/TRBV3-2
j_gene: TRBJ1-4
CDR3aa: CASSRQGLAEKLFF

d_gene: .
v_gene: TRBV3-1/TRBV3-2
j_gene: TRBJ1-2
CDR3aa: CASSQWDTNYGYTF

d_gene: TRBD1
v_gene: TRBV10-3
j_gene: TRBJ1-3
CDR3aa: CAIGGGQVNSGNTIYF

d_gene: TRBD2
v_gene: TRBV28
j_gene: TRBJ2-5
CDR3aa: CASSSLASGRIQTQYF

d_gene: .
v_gene: TRBV24-1
j_gene: TRBJ2-5
CDR3aa: CATSDRGGWETQYF

d_gene: .
v_gene: TRBV15
j_gene: TRBJ1-1
CDR3aa: CATQQESLSTEAFF

d_gene: .
v_gene: TRBV29-1
j_gene: TRBJ1-1
CDR3aa: CSACSSGLEAFF

d_gene: TRBD1
v_gene: TRBV2
j_gene: TRBJ2-2
CDR3aa: CASSDKGAYTGELFF

d_gene: .
v_gene: TRBV5-4
j_gene: TRBJ2-7
CDR3aa: CASSLTGKSYEQYF

d_gene: .
v_gene: TRBV4-1
j_gene: TRBJ2-7
CDR3aa: CASSQDWGSSYEQYF

d_gene: TRBD2
v_gene: TRBV6-5
j_gene: TRBJ2-3
CDR3aa: CASRPGLASSDTQYF

d_gene: .
v_gene: TRBV30
j_gene: TRBJ2-7
CDR3aa: CAWSGGRGDEQYF

d_gene: .
v_gene: TRBV28
j_gene: TRBJ1-5
CDR3aa: CASSQLGKPQHF

d_gene: .
v_gene: TRBV10-3
j_gene: TRBJ1-2
CDR3aa: CAINGATANYGYTF

d_gene: TRBD2
v_gene: TRBV11-2
j_gene: TRBJ2-3
CDR3aa: CASSWGAGGSTDTQYF

d_gene: .
v_gene: TRBV7-9
j_gene: TRBJ1-1
CDR3aa: CASSLAGTEAFF

d_gene: TRBD1
v_gene: TRBV5-1
j_gene: TRBJ1-1
CDR3aa: CASSSYRGSTEAFF

d_gene: .
v_gene: TRBV3-1/TRBV3-2
j_gene: TRBJ2-5
CDR3aa: CASSSGVWETQYF

d_gene: TRBD2
v_gene: TRBV28
j_gene: TRBJ2-7
CDR3aa: CASNPGGTLSYEQYF

d_gene: .
v_gene: TRBV20-1
j_gene: TRBJ1-2
CDR3aa: CSASRHDGYTF

d_gene: .
v_gene: TRBV29-1
j_gene: TRBJ2-1
CDR3aa: CSIPTGYNEQFF

d_gene: .
v_gene: TRBV29-1
j_gene: TRBJ2-7
CDR3aa: CSVVANYEQYF

d_gene: .
v_gene: TRBV29-1
j_gene: TRBJ2-3
CDR3aa: CSVEEGATDTQYF

d_gene: .
v_gene: TRBV3-1/TRBV3-2
j_gene: TRBJ1-1
CDR3aa: CASSQDGRSEAFF

d_gene: .
v_gene: TRBV19
j_gene: TRBJ1-1
CDR3aa: CASSSSLIVTEAFF

d_gene: TRBD1
v_gene: TRBV2
j_gene: TRBJ2-7
CDR3aa: CASKMGTGNSYEQYF

d_gene: .
v_gene: TRBV5-4
j_gene: TRBJ1-1
CDR3aa: CASSSSFRGKAEAFF

d_gene: .
v_gene: TRBV20-1
j_gene: TRBJ1-2
CDR3aa: CSASQGFSYGYTF

d_gene: .
v_gene: TRBV6-1
j_gene: TRBJ2-6
CDR3aa: CASSVWESSGANVLTF

d_gene: .
v_gene: TRBV10-2
j_gene: TRBJ2-7
CDR3aa: CASSLTASYEQYF

d_gene: TRBD1
v_gene: TRBV4-1
j_gene: TRBJ1-2
CDR3aa: CASSLGQDGYGYTF

d_gene: TRBD1
v_gene: TRBV5-4
j_gene: TRBJ1-2
CDR3aa: CASSLGDRGDGYTF

d_gene: .
v_gene: TRBV11-2
j_gene: TRBJ2-3
CDR3aa: CASSLLFGRVTDTQYF

d_gene: .
v_gene: TRBV9
j_gene: TRBJ1-1
CDR3aa: CASSVQNPPRGSMNTEAFF

d_gene: TRBD2
v_gene: TRBV13
j_gene: TRBJ2-1
CDR3aa: CASSPGGGSEQFF

d_gene: .
v_gene: TRBV11-3
j_gene: TRBJ2-7
CDR3aa: CASSLAGSTYEQYF

d_gene: TRBD1
v_gene: TRBV11-2
j_gene: TRBJ2-5
CDR3aa: CASSLVGRGRRETQYF

d_gene: .
v_gene: TRBV28
j_gene: TRBJ2-7
CDR3aa: CASSLGPPTASYEQYF

d_gene: TRBD1
v_gene: TRBV7-6
j_gene: TRBJ1-2
CDR3aa: CASSLEPEDRGLSYGYTF

d_gene: TRBD2
v_gene: TRBV11-2
j_gene: TRBJ2-5
CDR3aa: CASSFSGESVQETQYF

d_gene: TRBD2
v_gene: TRBV24-1
j_gene: TRBJ2-1
CDR3aa: CATSDAGGFSEQFF

d_gene: .
v_gene: TRBV6-5
j_gene: TRBJ2-4
CDR3aa: CASSYTRGGAKNIQYF

d_gene: TRBD2
v_gene: TRBV27
j_gene: TRBJ2-2
CDR3aa: CASRASGRFSYTGELFF

d_gene: .
v_gene: TRBV2
j_gene: TRBJ1-2
CDR3aa: CASSLDSLRGYTF

d_gene: .
v_gene: TRBV9
j_gene: TRBJ1-5
CDR3aa: CASSVEGTPNQPQHF